The clone carrying this TCR beta chain was counted only a few times. With V trimmed by 8 bases and J by 2 bases, 9 bases remained unmatched. The CDR3 sequence is 15 residues long. The germline V gene encodes CDR1 MNHNY and CDR2 SVGAGI (reference sequence). The data were taken from a study of OX40 agonist ivuxolimab in advanced cancers. Some clones are missing from TCRdb's copy, which holds only in-frame ones; the method was immunoSEQ multiplex PCR. The sample contains fewer than 80,000 clones, approximately 85% of which appear only once. This clonotype was obtained from an adult with an advanced solid tumor such as melanoma, head and neck, liver or kidney cancer. This material consisted of CD4+ or CD8+ T cells sorted from blood, taken in a trial of the OX40 agonist ivuxolimab. The chain carries TRBV6-6 and TRBJ1-5, with 7 bases lining up with TRBD1. CDR3 sequence (DNA): TGTGCCAGCCTGTTGGCGCAGGGGGGCAATCAGCCCCAGCATTTT. Its translation is CASLLAQGGNQPQHF.